These 31 T cell receptor beta chains originate from one sample sequenced in a study of tumor-infiltrating lymphocytes in primary liver carcinoma. Blood RNA originated from unsorted whole blood, with germline DNA additionally extracted. TCR beta cDNA was reverse-transcribed from 500 to 550 ng of total RNA. The reaction used a constant-region primer and ProtoScript II reverse transcriptase. Libraries of TCR beta came from three nested multiplex PCR rounds with slightly modified ARM-PCR. TRBV1-TRBV30 forward primers paired with a C-beta reverse primer were used in the first two PCR rounds, which ran approximately 10 cycles each. TCRdb fed the multiplex PCR reads into MiXCR, producing one record per CDR3 protein. Of 150,000 to 200,000 distinct CDR3 sequences in the sample, approximately 65% were seen once. Material: peripheral blood. The receptors come from an older woman with primary liver carcinoma and hepatitis B virus infection.

The V gene is TRBV6-2 or TRBV6-3, the J gene TRBJ1-2; 7 positions agree with TRBD1. Germline V gene data show CDR1 as MNHEY and CDR2 as SVGEGT. V shed 4 bases, J shed 2 bases, and the junction held 10 bases outside the gene matches. This CDR3 region has 16 residues. The CDR3 sequence: CASSSARGGKNYGYTF. The CDR3 nucleotides read TGTGCCAGCAGTTCCGCCAGGGGGGGGAAGAACTATGGCTACACCTTC.

In the case of this clonotype: A much larger clonotype is one base distant, so this may be a read error. The chain couples TRBV4-1 to TRBJ1-4, with TRBD1 matching 7 bases. The germline V gene encodes CDR1 MGHRA and CDR2 YSYEKL. V lost 4 bases and J lost 3; bases outside the gene matches: 14. The CDR3 covers 18 residues. CDR3 in DNA: TGCGCCAGCAGCCGATTCGTCAGGGGGGAGCGAGCTAATGAAAAACTGTTTTTT. It encodes CASSRFVRGERANEKLFF.

The chain combines TRBV29-1 with TRBJ2-1, with 8 positions matching TRBD2. The V and J ends lost 7 bases and 3 bases, in that order; junction bases with no gene match: 8. In germline, CDR1 is SQVTM, CDR2 ANQGSEA. The length of the CDR3 is 14 residues. CDR3 sequence reads: CSGTGTRFYNEQFF. The CDR3 nucleotides are TGCAGCGGAACGGGGACTAGGTTCTACAATGAGCAGTTCTTC.

Regarding this clonotype: This may arise from a read error, as a much more abundant clone is one base away. V gene TRBV7-9 combines with J gene TRBJ2-3; 13 nucleotides match TRBD2. Germline lookup yields CDR1 SEHNR and CDR2 FQNEAQ (reference sequence). CDR3 length: 15 amino acids. Germline trimming cut 5 bases from V and 6 bases from J; bases unmatched to any gene: 5. The CDR3 coding sequence is TGTGCCAGCAGCGGGACTAGCGGGAACTCGGATACGCAGTATTTT. Translating it yields CASSGTSGNSDTQYF.

V is TRBV11-2 and J is TRBJ2-7, with D perhaps given as TRBD1 or TRBD2 (5 bases each). Germline CDR1 and CDR2: SGHAT and FQNNGV. Trimming removed 5 bases at V and 0 bases at J, with 20 bases between. CDR3 length: 17 residues. CDR3 in DNA: TGTGCCAGCAGCCGTATCCCCGGGACGCCTGGCTCCTACGAGCAGTACTTC. Residues: CASSRIPGTPGSYEQYF.

Note on this clonotype: Since a much larger clone is just one base distant, this may be a read error. The CDR3 does not close with the conserved phenylalanine or tryptophan, likely indicating a read error. The chain couples TRBV12-3 or TRBV12-4 to TRBJ1-6; no reliable D call. Trimming removed 3 bases from V and 9 bases from J, with 6 bases in between. The length of the CDR3 is 12 residues. For the CDR3, the DNA is TGTGCCAGCAGTTTGTCTCGTTCACCCCTCCACTCT. This translates into CASSLSRSPLHS.

This clonotype came up a few times. V usage is TRBV11-2 and J usage is TRBJ2-7; 10 bases are a match to TRBD2. V dropped 0 bases and J dropped 6; count of bases not matched to a gene: 8. CDR1 SGHAT and CDR2 FQNNGV come from the germline V gene. This CDR3 has 16 amino acids. The DNA of the CDR3 is TGTGCCAGCAGCTTAGAACCTAGCGGGAGCTGGGCCGAGCAGTACTTC. Translating gives CASSLEPSGSWAEQYF.

For this clonotype: A read error is likely, as this CDR3 ends without the conserved phenylalanine or tryptophan. V is TRBV11-2 and J is TRBJ1-1; a weak D match, TRBD1 (5 bases). Germline V gene lookup returns CDR1 SGHAT and CDR2 FQNNGV. This CDR3 spans 15 amino acids. In nucleotides, the CDR3 is TGTGCCAGCAGCCTCCAGGGCCTGATGAAAACTGAAGCTTTCGTT. It translates to CASSLQGLMKTEAFV.

This chain uses TRBV11-2 with TRBJ2-7, with TRBD1 identical over 7 bases. Germline V CDR1 and CDR2: SGHAT, FQNNGV. This CDR3 comprises 15 residues. Here the CDR3 DNA reads TGTATCAGCAGCTTATATACAGGGGTGGCCTACGAGCAGTACTTC. It codes for CISSLYTGVAYEQYF.

This clonotype was seen a handful of times. This chain connects TRBV7-9 to TRBJ2-1; 11 bases fit TRBD2. Germline V gene data show CDR1 as SEHNR and CDR2 as FQNEAQ (reference sequence). This CDR3 has 16 residues. The junction had 7 bases not matched to a gene; V was cut back by 5 bases and J by 4 bases. Written as DNA, the CDR3 is TGTGCCAGCAGCCCCCGGCTAGCGGGAGGATACAATGAGCAGTTCTTC. Protein: CASSPRLAGGYNEQFF.

V and J are TRBV4-1 and TRBJ1-2; D possibly corresponds to TRBD1 (6 bases). The CDR3 covers 17 residues. Germline V gene sequence: CDR1 MGHRA, CDR2 YSYEKL. Trimming removed 1 base at V and 4 bases at J, with 19 bases between. This CDR3 reads CASSQASRGCSSYGYTF. The CDR3 DNA sequence: TGCGCCAGCAGCCAAGCCTCGAGGGGGTGTTCTAGCTATGGCTACACCTTC.

V is TRBV29-1 and J is TRBJ2-1; tentatively, D is TRBD2 (5 bases). This CDR3 contains 12 residues. Trimming took 5 bases from V and 16 from J, leaving 21 bases between them. From germline, CDR1 is SQVTM and CDR2 ANQGSEA. In DNA, the CDR3 is TGCAGCGTTTCTCAGCCGTCTATGACTATTTTCTTC. Its protein product is CSVSQPSMTIFF.

This clonotype occurred many times. This sequence joins TRBV10-2 and TRBJ1-1; no reliable D call. Trimming pared 3 bases from V and 1 base from J, leaving 6 bases between. Germline-derived CDR1 and CDR2 are WSHSY and SAAADI. The CDR3 has 13 residues. The CDR3: CASSDPTNTEAFF. In DNA, the CDR3 is TGCGCCAGCAGTGACCCTACGAACACTGAAGCTTTCTTT.

This sequence joins TRBV6-5 and TRBJ2-2; the D gene is possibly TRBD2 (6 bases). Trimming took 1 base from V and 3 from J, leaving 18 bases between them. Germline V gene sequence: CDR1 MNHEY, CDR2 SVGAGI. The CDR3 spans 18 residues. CDR3 in amino acids: CASSYLRDGHEYTGELFF. The CDR3 nucleotides read TGTGCCAGCAGTTACTTGCGGGATGGCCATGAGTACACCGGGGAGCTGTTTTTT.

This clonotype was seen at least ten times. The CDR3 nucleotides are TGTGCCAGCAGCCAAGCAGGGGGTGGGAATCAGCCCCAGCATTTT. Residues: CASSQAGGGNQPQHF. The V and J genes are TRBV6-6 and TRBJ1-5; 7 nucleotides line up with TRBD1. This CDR3 has 15 amino acids. The trim removed 6 bases at V and 4 bases at J, leaving 9 bases unmatched. CDR1 and CDR2 from the germline V gene are MNHNY and SVGAGI (reference sequence).

V and J are TRBV5-1 and TRBJ1-1; D gene unclear. The V gene lost 1 base and the J gene lost 3 bases, with 13 bases spanning the gap. Germline V CDR1 and CDR2: SGHRS, YFSETQ. CDR3 length: 15 residues. The CDR3 DNA sequence: TGCGCCAGCAGCTTGAGGCCAGCCCGGGACACTGAAGCTTTCTTT. The encoded protein is CASSLRPARDTEAFF.

On this clonotype itself: At one end, the junction sequence differs from germline, possibly due to a read error. CDR3 nucleotide sequence: TGTGCCAGCATTTTATCCGGGGAGCTGTTTTTT. Translation gives CASILSGELFF. This sequence joins TRBV28 and TRBJ2-2; D unclear. There are 11 residues in the CDR3. From germline, CDR1 is MDHEN and CDR2 SYDVKM.

A remark on this clonotype: With a much larger clone just one base away, this may be a read error. The chain is built from TRBV29-1 and TRBJ1-2; TRBD1 is a possible D gene (5 bases). Germline CDR1 and CDR2: SQVTM and ANQGSEA. The CDR3 has 11 residues. Here the CDR3 DNA reads TGCAGCGCCGGGGGGGTTTGGGGCTGCACCTTC. Protein: CSAGGVWGCTF.

The rearrangement joins TRBV20-1 to TRBJ2-7; D ambiguous. The length of the CDR3 is 12 residues. The germline gives CDR1 DFQATT, CDR2 SNEGSKA (reference sequence). V lost 4 bases and J lost 5, with 12 bases in between. CDR3 protein: CSAIPPTDEQYF. The CDR3 bases are TGCAGTGCTATTCCCCCCACTGACGAGCAGTACTTC.

Notes on this clonotype: The junction does not match germline at one end; this may be a read error. The chain combines TRBV11-2 with TRBJ2-3; 7 bases line up with TRBD1. CDR3 length: 18 amino acids. The germline gives CDR1 SGHAT, CDR2 FQNNGV. In DNA form, the CDR3 reads TGTGCCAGCAGCTTATTGGGCCGGGGACAGTTAACCACAGATATGCAGTATTTT. Amino acids: CASSLLGRGQLTTDMQYF.

Worth noting for this clonotype: The junction departs from the called germline gene at one end, perhaps through a read error. The chain combines TRBV11-2 with TRBJ2-7; 7 bases are a match to TRBD1. The CDR3 runs 13 residues. Per the germline V gene, CDR1 is SGHAT and CDR2 is FQNNGV. The CDR3 reads CASGKQGNNEQYF. DNA for the CDR3: TGTGCCAGCGGCAAACAGGGGAACAACGAGCAGTATTTC. Looking up the rest from reference TRBV11-2 and TRBJ2-7 gives the full variable domain: EAGVAQSPRYKIIEKRQSVAFWCNPISGHATLYWYQQILGQGPKLLIQFQNNGVVDDSQLPKDRFSAERLKGVDSTLKIQPAKLEDSAVYLCASGKQGNNEQYFGPGTRLTVT.

In the case of this clonotype: The junction departs from germline at one end; a sequencing error may be responsible. The V call is TRBV6-1, the J call TRBJ2-3; 8 nucleotides match TRBD2. Germline values: CDR1 MNHNS, CDR2 SASEGT. The CDR3 runs 18 residues. CDR3 residues: CVSSEGGATSGFTDTQYF. In DNA form, the CDR3 reads TGTGTCAGCAGTGAAGGAGGGGCAACTAGCGGCTTCACAGATACGCAGTATTTT.

This clonotype was detected only a few times. Possible read error: a much larger clone is one base away. This chain connects TRBV11-2 to TRBJ2-2; D unresolved. The germline V gene encodes CDR1 SGHAT and CDR2 FQNNGV. This CDR3 has 13 amino acids. The CDR3 loop reads CTSSSLLGGELFF. Written as DNA, the CDR3 is TGTACCAGCAGCTCCCTATTGGGCGGGGAGCTGTTTTTT.

This clonotype was found many times. The chain has TRBV12-3 or TRBV12-4 and TRBJ2-5; TRBD1 might be the D (5 bases). Trimming took off 4 bases at V and 5 bases at J, with 17 bases between the two ends. The CDR3 spans 15 residues. CDR3 sequence reads: CASSWSGLSQETQYF. CDR3 nucleotides: TGTGCCAGCAGTTGGTCAGGGTTGTCGCAGGAGACCCAGTACTTC.

With respect to this clonotype: Compared with germline, one end of the junction differs, possibly owing to a read error. The chain employs TRBV18 and TRBJ2-5; D may be TRBD2 (6 bases). Germline V lookup: CDR1 KGHSH, CDR2 LQKENI. CDR3 length: 15 residues. The CDR3 is CANSPPNSGQETQYF. The CDR3 DNA reads TGTGCCAACTCACCACCGAATAGCGGACAAGAGACTCAGTACTTC.

This clonotype showed up just once. At one of its ends the junction is not consistent with the germline gene, which may arise from a read error. V is TRBV29-1 and J is TRBJ2-3, with 8 bases aligning to TRBD2. This CDR3 contains 13 residues. The germline CDR1 and CDR2 sequences are SQVTM and ANQGSEA. Here the CDR3 DNA reads TGCGGCGTCACTAGCGGTAGCATAGATACGCAGTATTTT. Translation: CGVTSGSIDTQYF.

The chain couples TRBV30 to TRBJ2-3; 8 bases line up with TRBD2. V was clipped by 2 bases and J by 3 bases; unmatched bases: 4. The CDR3 contains 14 residues. CDR1 is GTSNPN, CDR2 SVGIG, per germline (reference sequence). CDR3 DNA sequence: TGTGCCTGGAGTATGGGACTAGATACAGATACGCAGTATTTT. Encoded protein: CAWSMGLDTDTQYF. Drawing the rest from reference TRBV30 and TRBJ2-3, the complete variable domain is SQTIHQWPATLVQPVGSPLSLECTVEGTSNPNLYWYRQAAGRGLQLLFYSVGIGQISSEVPQNLSASRPQDRQFILSSKKLLLSDSGFYLCAWSMGLDTDTQYFGPGTRLTVL.

Worth noting for this clonotype: Being one base from a much bigger clone, this may be a read error. Lacking the conserved final phenylalanine or tryptophan, this CDR3 likely reflects a read error. This chain connects TRBV4-1 to TRBJ2-1; 11 bases map to TRBD2. This CDR3 spans 14 amino acids. V trimming: 8 bases; J trimming: 6 bases; junction bases outside the gene matches: 6. Germline V gene data show CDR1 as MGHRA and CDR2 as YSYEKL. CDR3 residues: CASRTSGWGNEQFI. The CDR3 DNA follows: TGCGCCAGCCGGACTAGCGGGTGGGGCAATGAGCAGTTCATC.

On this clonotype itself: A much larger clone differs by one base, so this may be a read error. This chain uses TRBV14 with TRBJ2-5; 7 bases line up with TRBD2. Germline V gives CDR1 SGHDN, CDR2 FVKESK. The V segment lost 4 bases and the J segment 4 bases; nucleotides outside the gene matches: 6. CDR3 length: 14 residues. The chain's CDR3 is CASSPLGGRETQYF. CDR3 nucleotides: TGTGCCAGCAGCCCGCTTGGCGGGAGAGAGACCCAGTACTTC. Combining the CDR3 with reference TRBV14 and TRBJ2-5 gives the whole variable domain EAGVTQFPSHSVIEKGQTVTLRCDPISGHDNLYWYRRVMGKEIKFLLHFVKESKQDESGMPNNRFLAERTGGTYSTLKVQPAELEDSGVYFCASSPLGGRETQYFGPGTRLLVL.

This clonotype appeared many times. The rearrangement joins TRBV4-2 to TRBJ2-3, with D tentatively TRBD2 (5 bases). Germline CDR1 LGHNA, CDR2 YNFKEQ. This CDR3 spans 14 amino acids. Deletions cut 4 bases from V and 1 base from J, with 9 bases between. CDR3 region: CASSPTKGTDTQYF. For the CDR3, the DNA is TGTGCCAGCAGCCCGACTAAAGGCACAGATACGCAGTATTTT.

This chain connects TRBV11-2 to TRBJ2-3; 8 nucleotides agree with TRBD2. Germline loops: CDR1 SGHAT, CDR2 FQNNGV. Trimming cost V 0 bases and J 2 bases; bases outside gene matches: 7. The CDR3 sequence is 17 residues long. CDR3 protein: CASSLDPGGTNTDTQYF. CDR3 nucleotides: TGTGCCAGCAGCTTAGATCCGGGGGGGACTAACACAGATACGCAGTATTTT.